This T cell receptor (beta chain) stems from a study of blood T cells in healthy people across ages. Study-level points and caveats: Unknown CMV status may confound age-related changes in expanded clones. The study found more naive CD4+ cells and higher diversity in long-lived than aged donors.

Combining a sample-barcoded 5' primer with a J-beta primer mix, a second PCR ran for about 7 to 11 cycles. TCRdb re-derived calls from the 5' RACE reads in MiXCR, one entry per CDR3 protein. Here the sample spans about 780,000 distinct CDR3 sequences, about 45% being singletons. CDR1 is SGHAT and CDR2 is FQNNGV in the germline V gene. The CDR3 contains 14 residues. V dropped 5 bases and J dropped 9 bases, with 17 bases sitting between them. Russia was home to the donors, healthy Caucasian individuals aged roughly 6 to 100. Researchers collected ten milliliters of peripheral blood from every single donor. About this clonotype: Its target is unknown.

The genes are TRBV11-2 and TRBJ2-1; maybe TRBD2 (6 bases). Material: blood. This receptor was obtained from an elderly man in good health. CDR3 protein: CASSPTRGTGEQFF. The CDR3 DNA reads as TGTGCCAGCAGCCCGACTAGGGGAACAGGTGAGCAGTTCTTC.